What follows are 10 T cell receptor beta chains derived from one specimen sequenced in a study of cytomegalovirus exposure and HLA in healthy donors. Only in-frame clones appear in the TCRdb table, and some are missing; sequencing was by immunoSEQ multiplex PCR. The repertoire has 150,000 or so clones, 65% to 90% of them found once; the top ten carry 20% to 25%. Specimen: PBMCs. These receptors all stem from a man between 18 and 35 years old in good health and CMV-seropositive.

DNA for the CDR3: TGTGCCAGCAGCTTAGCCCACTTAAACTATGGCTACACCTTC. This gives the protein CASSLAHLNYGYTF. V and J are TRBV7-9 and TRBJ1-2; no reliable D call. V was shortened by 0 bases and J by 2 bases, with 7 bases between the two germline ends. From germline, CDR1 is SEHNR and CDR2 FQNEAQ (reference sequence). The CDR3 runs to 14 residues.

J is TRBJ2-7 and V is TRBV13, with D perhaps TRBD2 (6 bases). The CDR3 contains 16 residues. Germline loops: CDR1 PRHDT, CDR2 FYEKMQ (reference sequence). The V end lost 0 bases, the J end lost 3 bases, and 15 bases lay between the germline ends. The CDR3 DNA is TGTGCCAGCAGCTTAGGCCGGGGGACTCAGAGCTACGAGCAGTACTTC. Its translation is CASSLGRGTQSYEQYF.

The V and J genes are TRBV18 and TRBJ2-1, with 9 bases aligning to TRBD2. From germline, CDR1 is KGHSH and CDR2 LQKENI. The CDR3 spans 15 residues. J lost 6 bases, V lost 3 bases, and 6 bases had no gene match. This CDR3 reads CASSPQGLAGNEQFF. In nucleotides, the CDR3 is TGTGCCAGCTCACCCCAGGGACTAGCAGGCAATGAGCAGTTCTTC.

This clone appeared a single time. Other nucleotide sequences in the sample specify the same CDR3. This rearrangement joins TRBV6-5 to TRBJ2-1; 7 bases map to TRBD1. This CDR3 is 15 amino acids long. Losses at the gene ends were 6 bases for V and 0 bases for J; bases not matched to a gene: 5. The germline gives CDR1 MNHEY, CDR2 SVGAGI. CDR3: CASRPDRASYNEQFF. The CDR3 DNA is TGTGCCAGCAGACCAGACAGGGCCTCCTACAATGAGCAGTTCTTC.

This chain joins TRBV7-3 and TRBJ2-1; 8 bases agree with TRBD2. There are 14 residues in the CDR3. Germline trimming cut 3 bases from V and 4 bases from J; bases unmatched to any gene: 2. Germline V gene lookup returns CDR1 SGHTA and CDR2 FQGTGA. DNA for the CDR3: TGTGCCAGCAGCTTCCGCGGGGGGTACAATGAGCAGTTCTTC. This translates into CASSFRGGYNEQFF. Supplemented by reference TRBV7-3 and TRBJ2-1, the full variable domain reads GAGVSQTPSNKVTEKGKYVELRCDPISGHTALYWYRQSLGQGPEFLIYFQGTGAADDSGLPNDRFFAVRPEGSVSTLKIQRTERGDSAVYLCASSFRGGYNEQFFGPGTRLTVL.

This clone was seen only once. The chain has TRBV29-1 and TRBJ2-1, with D tentatively TRBD1 (6 bases). The germline V and J ends were trimmed by 4 bases and 7 bases, with 17 bases remaining between them. The CDR3 runs to 14 residues. Germline V gene lookup returns CDR1 SQVTM and CDR2 ANQGSEA. CDR3 in amino acids: CSVGAQGIRNEQFF. CDR3 DNA sequence: TGCAGCGTTGGGGCCCAGGGGATTAGGAATGAGCAGTTCTTC.

This clone was counted only a few times. For the CDR3, the DNA is TGTGCCAGCAGCCAAGTGAGCTCTGGGGCCAACGTCCTGACTTTC. Protein product: CASSQVSSGANVLTF. This rearrangement joins TRBV4-2 to TRBJ2-6; D uncertain. Germline values: CDR1 LGHNA, CDR2 YNFKEQ. The CDR3 is 15 amino acids. The V gene lost 1 base and the J gene lost 0 bases, with 4 bases spanning the gap.

A single count supports this clone. The chain joins TRBV4-3 to TRBJ2-1, with 11 nucleotides matching TRBD2. The CDR3 has 18 residues. J lost 2 bases, V lost 1 base, and 7 bases had no gene match. CDR1 and CDR2 (germline): LGHNA, YSLEER. In nucleotides, the CDR3 is TGCGCCAGCAGCCAAGCCCCAACTAGCGGGAGAACCTACAATGAGCAGTTCTTC. This sequence encodes CASSQAPTSGRTYNEQFF.

The chain has TRBV29-1 and TRBJ1-2; the match to TRBD1 covers 11 bases. V trimming: 5 bases; J trimming: 7 bases; junction bases outside the gene matches: 6. The germline gives CDR1 SQVTM, CDR2 ANQGSEA. The CDR3 sequence is 13 residues long. The CDR3 sequence: CSVSGTGGTGYTF. The CDR3 DNA follows: TGCAGCGTTTCCGGGACAGGGGGTACTGGCTACACCTTC.

This clone was seen only once. The chain combines TRBV5-1 with TRBJ2-5; 10 nucleotides match TRBD2. The CDR3 runs 17 residues. Germline assignment: CDR1 SGHRS and CDR2 YFSETQ. The V and J ends lost 0 bases and 5 bases, in that order; junction bases with no gene match: 10. CDR3 sequence (DNA): TGCGCCAGCAGCTTGGGGTCCAGCGGGGGGGCTGTGGAGACCCAGTACTTC. It yields the protein CASSLGSSGGAVETQYF.